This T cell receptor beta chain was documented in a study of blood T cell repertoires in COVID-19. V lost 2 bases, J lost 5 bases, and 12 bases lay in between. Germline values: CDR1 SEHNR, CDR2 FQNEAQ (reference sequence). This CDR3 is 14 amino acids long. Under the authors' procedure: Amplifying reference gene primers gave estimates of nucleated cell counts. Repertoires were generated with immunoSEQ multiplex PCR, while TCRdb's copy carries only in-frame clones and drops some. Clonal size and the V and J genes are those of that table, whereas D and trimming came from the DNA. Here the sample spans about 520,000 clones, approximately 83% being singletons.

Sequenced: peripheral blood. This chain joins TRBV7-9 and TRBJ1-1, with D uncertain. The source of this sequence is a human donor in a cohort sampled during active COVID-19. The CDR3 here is CASSLTSDGTEAFF. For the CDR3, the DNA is TGTGCCAGCAGCTTAACGTCCGACGGGACTGAAGCTTTCTTT.